This record concerns one T cell receptor (beta chain) sequence. Its antigen is not known. The data derive from a study of cytomegalovirus exposure and HLA in healthy donors. Study summary: One earlier analysis, a look at roughly 180 million T cells, found approximately 120 million unique TCR beta sequences.

This PCR relied on a set of 60 Vbeta primers and 13 Jbeta primers. Libraries were prepared by immunoSEQ multiplex PCR; TCRdb keeps only in-frame clonotypes and omits some of them. The repertoire holds about 110,000 clones, with about two thirds as singletons. Study-wide findings and caveats: Later analysis demonstrated an association between a missense DCLRE1C variant and TCR beta V- and J-gene trimming. In a later analysis, 15,000 to 20,000 TCR beta sequences were associated with HLA alleles at 0.05 false discovery rate.

The clonotype was recovered from a boy younger than 18 in good health and CMV-seronegative. The sample taken for sequencing was PBMCs.

CDR3 protein: CAYLAGGGTGELFF. CDR3 DNA: TGTGCCTACTTAGCGGGAGGGGGGACCGGGGAGCTGTTTTTT. The J gene is TRBJ2-2, the V gene TRBV9; TRBD2 aligns across 11 bases. V dropped 10 bases and J dropped 5; count of bases not matched to a gene: 7. CDR3 size: 14 residues. Germline V gene sequence: CDR1 SGDLS, CDR2 YYNGEE.